The 26 T cell receptor beta chains reported below all come from one sample, sequenced in a study of cytomegalovirus exposure and HLA in healthy donors. The study ran its PCR with 60 Vbeta and 13 Jbeta primers. The protocol was immunoSEQ multiplex PCR, while the TCRdb copy is restricted to in-frame clones and leaves out a portion. The sample consists of approximately 53,000 clones, more than 65% of them appearing once. The specimen sequenced was PBMCs. All receptors come from a woman aged 45-60 years in good health and CMV-seronegative.

The genes are TRBV2 and TRBJ1-5; D not resolved. The V end was cut by 1 base, the J end by 6 bases, with 10 bases between. In germline, CDR1 is SNHLY, CDR2 FYNNEI. This CDR3 has 14 amino acids. The CDR3 DNA reads TGTGCCAGCAGTGAAGATCGAGTGTTTCAGCCCCAGCATTTT. It yields the protein CASSEDRVFQPQHF.

V gene TRBV18 combines with J gene TRBJ1-1; D gene ambiguous. The CDR3 runs to 12 residues. The V gene lost 1 base and the J gene lost 5 bases, with 5 bases spanning the gap. From germline, CDR1 is KGHSH and CDR2 LQKENI. The CDR3 region is CASSPRETEAFF. CDR3 in DNA: TGTGCCAGCTCACCACGGGAGACTGAAGCTTTCTTT.

The chain uses TRBV21-1 and TRBJ1-1; the D segment call TRBD1 is taken from the table without a DNA check. TRBV21-1 is reported as a pseudogene. The CDR3 consists of 15 residues. CDR3 region: CASSKGAGVNTEAFF. CDR3 DNA: TGTGCCAGCAGCAAAGGGGCAGGGGTGAACACTGAAGCTTTCTTT.

A few counts support this clone. The CDR3 reads CASSQGGQNNEQFF. DNA of the CDR3: TGTGCCAGCAGCCAGGGGGGACAGAACAATGAGCAGTTCTTC. The gene calls are TRBV4-2 and TRBJ2-1; D may be TRBD1 (7 bases). The germline V and J ends were trimmed by 3 bases and 5 bases, with 11 bases remaining between them. CDR3 length equals 14 residues. Germline CDR1 reads LGHNA; CDR2 reads YNFKEQ.

The chain combines TRBV6-6 with TRBJ2-7, with 11 bases that match TRBD1. V lost 5 bases, J lost 3 bases, and 9 bases stayed unmatched. The germline gives CDR1 MNHNY, CDR2 SVGAGI (reference sequence). This CDR3 region has 16 residues. CDR3 nucleotide sequence: TGTGCCAGCAGTCCCTGGGGACAGGGGGTAAGCTACGAGCAGTACTTC. This translates into CASSPWGQGVSYEQYF.

The V gene is TRBV5-1, the J gene TRBJ2-5, with 8 bases that match TRBD1. The CDR3 consists of 14 residues. Germline assignment: CDR1 SGHRS and CDR2 YFSETQ. The ends lost 7 bases at V and 7 bases at J; junction bases unmatched: 12. CDR3 in amino acids: CASQPGTGFGTQYF. The CDR3 DNA reads as TGCGCCAGCCAGCCCGGGACAGGATTCGGGACCCAGTACTTC.

This clone was counted only a few times. This chain uses TRBV2 with TRBJ2-3; no definite D call. From germline, CDR1 is SNHLY and CDR2 FYNNEI. The CDR3 sequence is 12 residues long. V lost 6 bases and J 13 bases, leaving 17 bases between the germline ends. CDR3 sequence reads: CASSTITDKKYF. The CDR3 bases are TGTGCCAGCAGCACAATTACAGATAAGAAGTATTTT.

This chain uses TRBV7-2 with TRBJ2-7; 8 bases line up with TRBD1. V lost 5 bases, J lost 0 bases, and 3 bases stayed unmatched. Germline V gene lookup returns CDR1 SGHTA and CDR2 FQGNSA. The CDR3 length is 14 residues. The CDR3 nucleotides are TGTGCCAGCAGCAGGGACAGGATCTCCTACGAGCAGTACTTC. This sequence encodes CASSRDRISYEQYF. Together with reference TRBV7-2 and TRBJ2-7, the CDR3 gives the full variable domain: GAGVSQSPSNKVTEKGKDVELRCDPISGHTALYWYRQSLGQGLEFLIYFQGNSAPDKSGLPSDRFSAERTGGSVSTLTIQRTQQEDSAVYLCASSRDRISYEQYFGPGTRLTVT.

The V gene is TRBV7-2, the J gene TRBJ2-2, with 11 bases matching TRBD1. Germline V CDR1 and CDR2: SGHTA, FQGNSA. Trimming took 3 bases from V and 5 from J; bases not matched to a gene: 2. The CDR3 length is 15 residues. CDR3 protein: CASSFRDRGTGELFF. CDR3 in DNA: TGTGCCAGCAGCTTTCGGGACAGGGGGACCGGGGAGCTGTTTTTT.

The chain uses TRBV5-1 and TRBJ2-1; 9 bases match TRBD1. The CDR3 has 14 amino acids. With 7 bases clipped from V and 7 bases from J, the junction kept 9 bases outside the gene matches. Germline-derived CDR1 and CDR2 are SGHRS and YFSETQ. The DNA of the CDR3 is TGCGCCAGCTCCGGGACAGGGAATCGGAATGAGCAGTTCTTC. Protein product: CASSGTGNRNEQFF.

The chain links TRBV19 to TRBJ1-5, with D possibly being TRBD1 (5 bases). The CDR3 contains 16 residues. V lost 3 bases to trimming and J lost 6 bases, with 18 bases between them. Germline V CDR1 and CDR2: LNHDA, SQIVND (reference sequence). CDR3: CASSIPGVGHRQPQHF. CDR3 nucleotides: TGTGCCAGTAGTATCCCGGGGGTCGGACACCGTCAGCCCCAGCATTTT.

This rearrangement joins TRBV6-6 to TRBJ2-2, with TRBD2 as a possible D gene (5 bases). The CDR3 has 16 amino acids. Trimming took 6 bases from V and 4 from J, leaving 18 bases between them. Germline assignment: CDR1 MNHNY and CDR2 SVGAGI (reference sequence). This CDR3 is CASSSSGGWGTGELFF. For the CDR3, the DNA is TGTGCCAGCAGCTCCAGCGGCGGGTGGGGCACCGGGGAGCTGTTTTTT.

The chain couples TRBV15 to TRBJ2-6; 8 positions match TRBD1. V lost 2 bases and J lost 4; bases outside the gene matches: 13. This CDR3 contains 19 residues. Germline V gives CDR1 LNHNV, CDR2 YYDKDF (reference sequence). The CDR3 spells CATSRSAKTGALGANVLTF. CDR3 DNA sequence: TGTGCCACCAGCAGATCAGCAAAGACAGGGGCTCTAGGGGCCAACGTCCTGACTTTC.

This clone was recorded a few times. V and J are TRBV10-3 and TRBJ1-4; 7 positions agree with TRBD1. The CDR3 runs 13 residues. Germline-derived CDR1 and CDR2 are ENHRY and SYGVKD. J gave up 8 bases and V 8 bases, and 8 bases lay outside the gene matches. Written as DNA, the CDR3 is TGTGCCATCGGTCGGGACAGAGAGGAAAAACTGTTTTTT. Its translation: CAIGRDREEKLFF.

J is TRBJ1-1 and V is TRBV5-1; D might be TRBD1 (5 bases). The CDR3 has 15 residues. Germline CDR1 SGHRS, CDR2 YFSETQ. V was shortened by 4 bases and J by 3 bases, with 16 bases between the two germline ends. CDR3: CASSPWGGRDTEAFF. Written as DNA, the CDR3 is TGCGCCAGCAGCCCCTGGGGGGGACGGGACACTGAAGCTTTCTTT.

The V call is TRBV30, the J call TRBJ2-3; D is uncertain. Germline CDR1 is GTSNPN and CDR2 is SVGIG (reference sequence). The V end lost 2 bases, the J end lost 4 bases, and 4 bases lay between the germline ends. This CDR3 is built from 11 residues. This CDR3 is CAWSLADTQYF. CDR3 nucleotides: TGTGCCTGGAGTCTCGCAGATACGCAGTATTTT.

The gene calls are TRBV4-1 and TRBJ1-6; 7 nucleotides match TRBD1. After removal of 4 bases from V and 5 bases from J, the junction contained 14 bases not matched to a gene. The germline CDR1 and CDR2 sequences are MGHRA and YSYEKL. The CDR3 contains 18 residues. The CDR3 sequence is CASSPQGQLDDHNSPLHF. The DNA of the CDR3 is TGCGCCAGCAGCCCCCAGGGACAGCTGGACGACCATAATTCACCCCTCCACTTT.

The chain joins TRBV28 to TRBJ2-7; TRBD2 matches 12 bases. Looked up from germline, CDR1 is MDHEN and CDR2 is SYDVKM. J was trimmed by 3 bases and V by 5 bases; bases with no gene match: 11. CDR3 length: 17 residues. The chain's CDR3 is CASSLTSGSWFIYEQYF. The CDR3 nucleotides read TGTGCCAGCAGTCTGACTAGCGGGAGTTGGTTCATCTACGAGCAGTACTTC.

About this clone itself: Other DNA sequences of this sample code for an identical CDR3. CDR3 nucleotide sequence: TGTGCCAGCAAGCGGACAGGGGGCACTGAAGCTTTCTTT. Its translation: CASKRTGGTEAFF. The V and J genes are TRBV2 and TRBJ1-1, with 10 bases aligning to TRBD1. The CDR3 has 13 residues. V lost 7 bases to trimming and J lost 4 bases; unmatched junction nucleotides: 3. CDR1 and CDR2 from the germline V gene are SNHLY and FYNNEI.

The chain uses TRBV7-9 and TRBJ2-7; 7 bases match TRBD1. Germline CDR1 and CDR2: SEHNR and FQNEAQ (reference sequence). With V trimmed by 5 bases and J by 0 bases, 7 bases remained unmatched. The CDR3 has 15 amino acids. CDR3 in DNA: TGTGCCAGCAGCCCCCAACAGGGGTCCTCCTACGAGCAGTACTTC. Translation gives CASSPQQGSSYEQYF.

The chain uses TRBV6-1 and TRBJ1-3, with D unclear. Trimming pared 4 bases from V and 0 bases from J, leaving 10 bases between. CDR1 and CDR2 (germline): MNHNS, SASEGT. The CDR3 consists of 15 residues. For the CDR3, the DNA is TGTGCCAGCAGTGTCAACGGGAACTCTGGAAACACCATATATTTT. Translated, it gives CASSVNGNSGNTIYF.

This clone has more than one count but fewer than ten. The chain joins TRBV6-1 to TRBJ1-4; the match to TRBD1 covers 8 bases. CDR3 length equals 15 residues. Germline-derived CDR1 and CDR2 are MNHNS and SASEGT. V lost 3 bases, J lost 8 bases, and 8 bases stayed unmatched. As DNA, the CDR3 is TGTGCCAGCAGTGACCAGCAGGGGGCATGGGAAAAACTGTTTTTT. This codes for CASSDQQGAWEKLFF.

This chain connects TRBV5-1 to TRBJ1-1, with TRBD1 as a possible D gene (5 bases). Germline V gene data show CDR1 as SGHRS and CDR2 as YFSETQ. The CDR3 consists of 14 residues. Trimming took 5 bases from V and 14 from J, leaving 25 bases between them. The CDR3 protein is CASRTFDSPSEVFF. In DNA form, the CDR3 reads TGCGCCAGCAGAACCTTTGACAGCCCCAGCGAGGTATTCTTT.

The gene calls are TRBV5-1 and TRBJ2-3, with TRBD2 matching 13 bases. The germline V gene encodes CDR1 SGHRS and CDR2 YFSETQ. The CDR3 totals 18 residues. Trimming cost V 4 bases and J 2 bases; bases outside gene matches: 10. CDR3 in amino acids: CASSLMPGTSGTTDTQYF. The DNA of the CDR3 is TGCGCCAGCAGCCTGATGCCCGGGACTAGCGGGACCACAGATACGCAGTATTTT.

The chain has TRBV5-1 and TRBJ1-4; D is unresolved. Germline CDR1 reads SGHRS; CDR2 reads YFSETQ. V was cut by 5 bases and J by 3 bases, with 11 bases left in between. This CDR3 comprises 14 residues. The CDR3 nucleotides read TGCGCCAGCAGTTCTATCGGTGCTAATGAAAAACTGTTTTTT. Protein: CASSSIGANEKLFF.

This clone was seen a single time. The chain recombines TRBV18 with TRBJ1-1, with TRBD1 as a possible D gene (5 bases). CDR1 and CDR2 from the germline V gene are KGHSH and LQKENI. This CDR3 is built from 13 residues. V was cut by 10 bases and J by 1 base, with 13 bases left in between. CDR3 coding DNA: TGTGCCACCCTACGTACAGGGAACACTGAAGCTTTCTTT. It translates to CATLRTGNTEAFF. Looking up the rest from reference TRBV18 and TRBJ1-1 gives the full variable domain: NAGVMQNPRHLVRRRGQEARLRCSPMKGHSHVYWYRQLPEEGLKFMVYLQKENIIDESGMPKERFSAEFPKEGPSILRIQQVVRGDSAAYFCATLRTGNTEAFFGQGTRLTVV.